A selection of T cell receptor beta chains follows, all from one sample in a study of T cell repertoires in cytomegalovirus infection. Using its own MiXCR run on the reads, TCRdb lists one record per CDR3 protein. The top ten clones hold approximately 18% of a sample with about 140,000 distinct CDR3 sequences, about 6.5% of them seen once. What was sequenced was PBMCs. Receptor source: a human donor in good health (CMV status not recorded). Some clones in this sample may be carry-over from other donors' samples. Both conserved end residues are part of each CDR3. Fields, in order: D gene, V gene, J gene, clone size, CDR3 DNA, CDR3 protein. The D gene is left open where the match is weak. The size entry is marked missing in some rows and otherwise reads once, few, many or a size class.

-	TRBV28	TRBJ1-6	many	TGTGCCAGCCGGAGTAATTCGGCCCTCCACTTT	CASRSNSALHF
-	TRBV27	TRBJ2-3	many	TGTGCCAGCAGTTCGCTAGGGCAGGGAGGCTTCACAGATACGCAGTATTTT	CASSSLGQGGFTDTQYF
-	TRBV7-2	TRBJ1-1	many	TGTGCCAGCAGCTTACAGAGGGGCAGGAACACTGAAGCTTTCTTT	CASSLQRGRNTEAFF
-	TRBV7-9	TRBJ2-6	-	TGTGCCAGCAGCCCCTGGGGGTCTGGGGCCAACGTCCTGACTTTC	CASSPWGSGANVLTF
TRBD2	TRBV7-3	TRBJ2-1	many	TGTGCCAGCAGCTTAACGTTGGCGGGGGGGTACAATGAGCAGTTCTTC	CASSLTLAGGYNEQFF
-	TRBV29-1	TRBJ1-2	-	TGCAGCGTTTGGGACGCCTATGGCTACACCTTC	CSVWDAYGYTF
TRBD1	TRBV29-1	TRBJ2-3	few	TGCAGCGCCCGGACAGGGGTAACGGATACGCAGTATTTT	CSARTGVTDTQYF
-	TRBV7-2	TRBJ1-6	medium-sized	TGTGCCAGCAGCGAGAGGATCTATAATTCACCCCTCCACTTT	CASSERIYNSPLHF
TRBD1	TRBV4-2	TRBJ1-2	many	TGTGCCAGCAGCTCCCCGGACAGGGAAAAAGGCTACACCTTC	CASSSPDREKGYTF
-	TRBV7-9	TRBJ1-4	many	TGTGCCAGCAGCTTGCTAATGGGAGCGGGCTTCGGGGAGGAAAAACTGTTTTTT	CASSLLMGAGFGEEKLFF
TRBD2	TRBV5-1	TRBJ2-2	-	TGCGCCAGCAGCGTTACTAGCGGGGGAGGCACCGGGGAGCTGTTTTTT	CASSVTSGGGTGELFF
TRBD1	TRBV5-1	TRBJ2-3	many	TGCGCCAGCAGCCCTACTACGGACAGGCGCACAGATACGCAGTATTTT	CASSPTTDRRTDTQYF
-	TRBV7-2	TRBJ2-5	many	TGTGCCAGCAAGGATTCCCCCCAAGAGACCCAGTACTTC	CASKDSPQETQYF
-	TRBV7-2	TRBJ1-3	many	TGTGCCAGCAGCTTAGCAGGGGACGGAAACACCATATATTTT	CASSLAGDGNTIYF
-	TRBV7-9	TRBJ2-2	many	TGTGCCAGCAGCTACGGTGCGGTGGGCACCGGGGAGCTGTTTTTT	CASSYGAVGTGELFF
TRBD1	TRBV5-1	TRBJ1-1	-	TGCGCCAGCAGCGCCGGACAGGGAGGCGCTGAAGCTTTCTTT	CASSAGQGGAEAFF